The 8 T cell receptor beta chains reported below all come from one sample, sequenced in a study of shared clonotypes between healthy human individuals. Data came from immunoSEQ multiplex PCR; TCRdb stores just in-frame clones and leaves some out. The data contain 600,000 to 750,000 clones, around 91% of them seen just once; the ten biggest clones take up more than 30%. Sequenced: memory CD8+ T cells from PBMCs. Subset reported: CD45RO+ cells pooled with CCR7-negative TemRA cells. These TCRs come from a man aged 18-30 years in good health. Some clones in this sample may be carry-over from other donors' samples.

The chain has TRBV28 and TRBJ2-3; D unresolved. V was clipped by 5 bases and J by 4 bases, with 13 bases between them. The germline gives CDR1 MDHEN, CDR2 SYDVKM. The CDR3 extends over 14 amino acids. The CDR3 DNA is TGTGCCAGCAGTCTCTCCTTACTTCCAGATACGCAGTATTTT. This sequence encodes CASSLSLLPDTQYF. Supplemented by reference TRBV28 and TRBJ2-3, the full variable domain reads DVKVTQSSRYLVKRTGEKVFLECVQDMDHENMFWYRQDPGLGLRLIYFSYDVKMKEKGDIPEGYSVSREKKERFSLILESASTNQTSMYLCASSLSLLPDTQYFGPGTRLTVL.

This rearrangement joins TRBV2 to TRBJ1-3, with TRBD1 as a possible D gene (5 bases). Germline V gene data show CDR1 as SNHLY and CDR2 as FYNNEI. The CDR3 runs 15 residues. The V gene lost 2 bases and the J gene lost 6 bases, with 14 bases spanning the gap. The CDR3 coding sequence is TGTGCCAGCAGTGAATTTTTCAGGGTTGAAAACACCATATATTTT. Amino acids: CASSEFFRVENTIYF.

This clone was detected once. The CDR3 region is CASLGVAGSGDTQYF. CDR3 sequence (DNA): TGTGCCAGTCTCGGGGTAGCGGGATCGGGAGATACGCAGTATTTT. The chain couples TRBV27 to TRBJ2-3, with 8 positions matching TRBD2. Germline values: CDR1 MNHEY, CDR2 SMNVEV (reference sequence). CDR3 size: 15 residues. Unmatched junction bases numbered 13, after V lost 9 bases and J lost 5 bases.

CDR3 loop: CASSLGPGPDYEQYF. The CDR3 bases are TGTGCCAGCAGCTTAGGCCCCGGGCCGGACTACGAGCAGTACTTC. This rearrangement joins TRBV13 to TRBJ2-7; no definite D call. This CDR3 has 15 residues. Deletions cut 0 bases from V and 3 bases from J, with 12 bases between. Germline CDR1 reads PRHDT; CDR2 reads FYEKMQ (reference sequence).

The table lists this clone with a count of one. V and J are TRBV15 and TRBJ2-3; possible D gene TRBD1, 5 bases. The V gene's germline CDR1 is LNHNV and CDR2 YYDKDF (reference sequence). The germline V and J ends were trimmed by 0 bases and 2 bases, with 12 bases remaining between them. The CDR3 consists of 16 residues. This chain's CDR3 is CATSREQASPTDTQYF. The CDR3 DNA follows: TGTGCCACCAGCAGAGAACAGGCCAGCCCCACAGATACGCAGTATTTT.

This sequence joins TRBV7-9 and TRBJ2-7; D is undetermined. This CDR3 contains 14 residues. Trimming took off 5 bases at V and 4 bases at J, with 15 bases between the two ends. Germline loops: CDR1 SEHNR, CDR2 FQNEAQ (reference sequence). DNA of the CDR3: TGTGCCAGCAGCCCCCCTGGCGCCTTTTACGAGCAGTACTTC. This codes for CASSPPGAFYEQYF.

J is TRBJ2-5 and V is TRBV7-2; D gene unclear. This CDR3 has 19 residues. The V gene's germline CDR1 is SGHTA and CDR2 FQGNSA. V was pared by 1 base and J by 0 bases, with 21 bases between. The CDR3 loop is CASSLVGIQQRWYQETQYF. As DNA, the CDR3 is TGTGCCAGCAGCTTAGTGGGAATCCAACAGAGATGGTACCAAGAGACCCAGTACTTC.

Written as DNA, the CDR3 is TGTGCCAGCAGCGAAGGAGGCTCCTACGAGCAGTACTTC. Translating gives CASSEGGSYEQYF. The chain carries TRBV13 and TRBJ2-7, with D perhaps matching TRBD2 (5 bases). V lost 5 bases and J 0 bases, leaving 8 bases between the germline ends. Per the germline V gene, CDR1 is PRHDT and CDR2 is FYEKMQ (reference sequence). This CDR3 has 13 residues.